These 32 T cell receptor beta chains share one sample of origin, sequenced in a study of technical replicates of blood from four donors. The table came from immunoSEQ multiplex PCR; TCRdb's copy has only in-frame clones and leaves some out. The sample yields 80,000 or so clones, 94% seen once. Sequencing was carried out using T cells isolated from PBMCs. Source of these receptors: a human donor in good health.

The gene calls are TRBV7-9 and TRBJ2-3; D remains unclear. The ends were cut back, 1 base at V and 2 bases at J, with 16 bases in the middle. The CDR3 totals 17 residues. CDR1 is SEHNR, CDR2 FQNEAQ, per germline (reference sequence). The CDR3 loop reads CASSLGSGRPLTDTQYF. Here the CDR3 DNA reads TGTGCCAGCAGCTTAGGGTCGGGTAGGCCCCTCACAGATACGCAGTATTTT.

The CDR3, as DNA: TGTGCCAGTAGTATAGATGCAGGGACTAGCGGGAGGCACCACGAGCAGTACTTC. Amino acids: CASSIDAGTSGRHHEQYF. The chain employs TRBV19 and TRBJ2-7, with 15 bases fitting TRBD2. Trimming cost V 0 bases and J 5 bases; bases outside gene matches: 8. The CDR3 is 18 residues long. CDR1 and CDR2 (germline): LNHDA, SQIVND (reference sequence).

The chain carries TRBV19 and TRBJ1-2, with 8 positions matching TRBD1. This CDR3 is 14 amino acids long. Germline values: CDR1 LNHDA, CDR2 SQIVND (reference sequence). With 6 bases clipped from V and 7 bases from J, the junction kept 10 bases outside the gene matches. As DNA, the CDR3 is TGTGCCAGTAGGGAGGGGACAGGCTTGGCTGGCTACACCTTC. It is translated as CASREGTGLAGYTF. Complete variable domain (other parts from reference TRBV19 and TRBJ1-2): DGGITQSPKYLFRKEGQNVTLSCEQNLNHDAMYWYRQDPGQGLRLIYYSQIVNDFQKGDIAEGYSVSREKKESFPLTVTSAQKNPTAFYLCASREGTGLAGYTFGSGTRLTVV.

This chain connects TRBV27 to TRBJ2-2, with D perhaps matching TRBD2 (6 bases). The germline V gene has CDR1 MNHEY and CDR2 SMNVEV (reference sequence). Trimming stripped 7 bases from V and 5 bases from J, with 14 bases between. This CDR3 contains 14 residues. CDR3: CASTSLGGTGELFF. CDR3 nucleotides: TGTGCCAGCACCTCCTTGGGAGGAACCGGGGAGCTGTTTTTT.

Remarks on this clone: The junction shows a germline mismatch at one end, possibly a read error. The genes are TRBV5-6 and TRBJ1-2, with a tentative D call TRBD1 (5 bases). Germline V gene lookup returns CDR1 SGHDT and CDR2 YYEEEE. There are 12 residues in the CDR3. CDR3 amino acids: CASSSGDYGYTF. The CDR3, as DNA: TGTGCCAGCAGCTCCGGGGACTACGGCTACACCTTC. Full variable domain (rest looked up from reference TRBV5-6 and TRBJ1-2): DAGVTQSPTHLIKTRGQQVTLRCSPKSGHDTVSWYQQALGQGPQFIFQYYEEEERQRGNFPDRFSGHQFPNYSSELNVNALLLGDSALYLCASSSGDYGYTFGSGTRLTVV.

V gene TRBV28 combines with J gene TRBJ1-2; no firm D call. The CDR3 extends over 14 amino acids. The V end lost 2 bases, the J end lost 0 bases, and 7 bases lay between the germline ends. Germline V gene lookup returns CDR1 MDHEN and CDR2 SYDVKM. Here the CDR3 DNA reads TGTGCCAGCAGTTTAGTCGGAGCTAACTATGGCTACACCTTC. It codes for CASSLVGANYGYTF.

V and J are TRBV25-1 and TRBJ2-3, with 7 bases aligning to TRBD2. In germline, CDR1 is MGHDK, CDR2 SYGVNS. The CDR3 sequence is 15 residues long. V was pared by 0 bases and J by 6 bases, with 6 bases of the junction left unmatched. Here the CDR3 reads CASSEYEGGPDTQYF. CDR3 sequence (DNA): TGTGCCAGCAGTGAATACGAGGGAGGGCCGGATACGCAGTATTTT.

The J gene is TRBJ2-1, the V gene TRBV9; 8 nucleotides line up with TRBD1. The V gene end was trimmed by 3 bases and the J gene end by 7 bases; junction bases not matched to a gene: 15. CDR1 SGDLS and CDR2 YYNGEE come from the germline V gene. The CDR3 runs to 17 residues. The CDR3 here is CASSARPGTGLMNEQFF. The CDR3, as DNA: TGTGCCAGCAGCGCACGCCCAGGGACAGGTTTAATGAATGAGCAGTTCTTC.

V and J are TRBV6-6 and TRBJ2-7; TRBD1 matches 8 bases. From germline, CDR1 is MNHNY and CDR2 SVGAGI (reference sequence). This CDR3 has 13 amino acids. V shed 7 bases and J 6 bases; nucleotides not matched to a gene: 8. CDR3 in amino acids: CASNRGTGAEQYF. As DNA, the CDR3 is TGTGCCAGCAATCGGGGGACAGGTGCCGAGCAGTACTTC.

The CDR3 is CASSLHSPGLNTEAFF. Here the CDR3 DNA reads TGCGCCAGCAGCCTTCATTCCCCGGGGTTGAACACTGAAGCTTTCTTT. The chain is built from TRBV4-1 and TRBJ1-1; D ambiguous. This CDR3 spans 16 amino acids. Deletions cut 4 bases from V and 0 bases from J, with 15 bases between. CDR1 is MGHRA, CDR2 YSYEKL, per germline.

This chain uses TRBV6-1 with TRBJ2-7; possible D gene TRBD1, 6 bases. Trimming removed 6 bases from V and 2 bases from J, with 14 bases in between. This CDR3 spans 14 amino acids. Germline lookup yields CDR1 MNHNS and CDR2 SASEGT. The CDR3 nucleotides are TGTGCCAGCAGGGCGACAGGCACTCCCTACGAGCAGTACTTC. Its protein is CASRATGTPYEQYF.

This chain uses TRBV18 with TRBJ1-5; D perhaps matches TRBD1 (5 bases). Germline V gene data show CDR1 as KGHSH and CDR2 as LQKENI. V was pared by 0 bases and J by 1 base, with 19 bases between. This CDR3 spans 19 amino acids. CDR3 bases: TGTGCCAGCTCACCACCCAAGGGGCCTGGAGCGGGAAGCAATCAGCCCCAGCATTTT. Translation: CASSPPKGPGAGSNQPQHF.

The CDR3 sequence: CASIQGAGANVLTF. CDR3 bases: TGTGCCAGCATACAGGGGGCTGGGGCCAACGTCCTGACTTTC. This rearrangement joins TRBV28 to TRBJ2-6; 8 bases agree with TRBD1. Germline-derived CDR1 and CDR2 are MDHEN and SYDVKM. V lost 7 bases and J lost 2; bases outside the gene matches: 1. The CDR3 is made up of 14 amino acids.

CDR3 nucleotides: TGTGCCAGCAGCCAACCTCTTGAGCAGGGCTACGAGCAGTACTTC. It encodes CASSQPLEQGYEQYF. This chain joins TRBV4-2 and TRBJ2-7; D possibly corresponds to TRBD1 (5 bases). V lost 2 bases, J lost 3 bases, and 14 bases lay in between. Germline CDR1 and CDR2: LGHNA and YNFKEQ. The CDR3 is 15 residues long.

The V and J genes are TRBV19 and TRBJ1-1; 9 nucleotides align to TRBD1. CDR3 length: 13 residues. After removal of 1 base from V and 9 bases from J, the junction contained 3 bases not matched to a gene. Germline values: CDR1 LNHDA, CDR2 SQIVND (reference sequence). CDR3 DNA sequence: TGTGCCAGTAGTATAGGGACAGGGGAACAAGCTTTCTTT. Residues: CASSIGTGEQAFF.

The rearrangement joins TRBV13 to TRBJ1-1, with D possibly matching TRBD1 (6 bases). The CDR3 sequence is 15 residues long. Trimming stripped 4 bases from V and 4 bases from J, with 16 bases between. Germline CDR1 is PRHDT and CDR2 is FYEKMQ (reference sequence). The CDR3 DNA reads as TGTGCCAGCAGCTCATTTACAGGGTACAGCACTGAAGCTTTCTTT. This gives the protein CASSSFTGYSTEAFF.

This chain joins TRBV15 and TRBJ2-6, with D perhaps matching TRBD1 (5 bases). Germline CDR1 reads LNHNV; CDR2 reads YYDKDF (reference sequence). The CDR3 is 17 residues long. The V and J ends lost 0 bases and 0 bases respectively, with 9 bases between them. In DNA, the CDR3 is TGTGCCACCAGCAGAGACAGGGTGATCTCTGGGGCCAACGTCCTGACTTTC. This translates into CATSRDRVISGANVLTF.

This rearrangement joins TRBV5-1 to TRBJ2-3, with 7 bases identical to TRBD2. The length of the CDR3 is 15 residues. V lost 1 base and J lost 5; bases outside the gene matches: 7. Germline lookup yields CDR1 SGHRS and CDR2 YFSETQ. This chain's CDR3 is CASSLKREVGDTQYF. In DNA form, the CDR3 reads TGCGCCAGCAGCTTGAAACGGGAGGTTGGAGATACGCAGTATTTT. The full variable domain, with the rest looked up from reference TRBV5-1 and TRBJ2-3, is KAGVTQTPRYLIKTRGQQVTLSCSPISGHRSVSWYQQTPGQGLQFLFEYFSETQRNKGNFPGRFSGRQFSNSRSEMNVSTLELGDSALYLCASSLKREVGDTQYFGPGTRLTVL.

The genes are TRBV7-3 and TRBJ2-2; 10 positions match TRBD1. The CDR3 spans 15 residues. From germline, CDR1 is SGHTA and CDR2 FQGTGA. After removal of 5 bases from V and 8 bases from J, the junction contained 8 bases not matched to a gene. CDR3 coding DNA: TGTGCCAGCAGCCACCGGACAGGGGGTGTAGGGGAGCTGTTTTTT. This sequence encodes CASSHRTGGVGELFF.

V usage is TRBV10-3 and J usage is TRBJ1-3; D remains unclear. This CDR3 is 15 amino acids long. V gave up 3 bases and J gave up 5 bases, with 14 bases separating them. Germline assignment: CDR1 ENHRY and CDR2 SYGVKD. The CDR3 loop reads CAISDWAGTRNTIYF. The CDR3 DNA follows: TGTGCCATCAGTGACTGGGCAGGAACAAGAAACACCATATATTTT.

V and J are TRBV28 and TRBJ2-7, with 7 bases lining up with TRBD1. Germline assignment: CDR1 MDHEN and CDR2 SYDVKM. CDR3 length: 14 amino acids. Germline trimming cut 5 bases from V and 0 bases from J; bases unmatched to any gene: 4. The CDR3 DNA follows: TGTGCCAGCAGTAACAGGGGTAGCTCCTACGAGCAGTACTTC. Its translation is CASSNRGSSYEQYF.

The genes are TRBV7-9 and TRBJ2-7, with D perhaps TRBD2 (5 bases). This CDR3 is 13 amino acids long. V was trimmed by 3 bases and J by 2 bases, leaving 8 bases between them. Germline lookup yields CDR1 SEHNR and CDR2 FQNEAQ (reference sequence). CDR3 DNA: TGTGCCAGCAGCTTCGCCGGGGCCTACGAGCAGTACTTC. Translating gives CASSFAGAYEQYF.

For the CDR3, the DNA is TGTGCCAGCTCCCTTGGGACAGGGCCGGGTTTAGCTAACTACTATGGCTACACCTTC. Protein: CASSLGTGPGLANYYGYTF. The chain links TRBV21-1 to TRBJ1-2; TRBD1 was called by the table and not checked on the DNA. TRBV21-1 is flagged as a pseudogene. CDR3 size: 19 residues.

The rearrangement uses TRBV20-1 and TRBJ2-7; D may be TRBD1 (5 bases). Germline CDR1 reads DFQATT; CDR2 reads SNEGSKA (reference sequence). Trimming stripped 3 bases from V and 7 bases from J, with 10 bases between. This CDR3 region has 11 residues. CDR3 DNA: TGCAGTGCTAGGGGGCCCAGAGAGCAGTACTTC. Residues: CSARGPREQYF.

The chain is built from TRBV6-4 and TRBJ2-7, with 9 nucleotides matching TRBD2. This CDR3 comprises 14 residues. The J segment lost 2 bases and the V segment lost 5 bases, leaving 4 bases of the junction unmatched. Per the germline V gene, CDR1 is MRHNA and CDR2 is SNTAGT. The CDR3 loop is CASSPTSGPYEQYF. CDR3 coding DNA: TGTGCCAGCAGTCCGACTAGCGGTCCCTACGAGCAGTACTTC.

The chain has TRBV14 and TRBJ2-3; D might be TRBD1 (6 bases). CDR1 and CDR2 (germline): SGHDN, FVKESK. V gave up 4 bases and J gave up 1 base, with 18 bases separating them. The CDR3 contains 17 residues. The CDR3 coding sequence is TGTGCCAGCAGCCCGCTCCTTCCAGGGGTGGGCACAGATACGCAGTATTTT. Translation: CASSPLLPGVGTDTQYF.

This clone has a single count. The gene calls are TRBV28 and TRBJ1-2, with D maybe TRBD1 (5 bases). In germline, CDR1 is MDHEN, CDR2 SYDVKM. The V gene lost 4 bases and the J gene lost 0 bases, with 15 bases spanning the gap. The CDR3 runs to 16 residues. The CDR3 region is CASSSWVLTANYGYTF. Written as DNA, the CDR3 is TGTGCCAGCAGTTCTTGGGTCCTGACAGCTAACTATGGCTACACCTTC.

This rearrangement joins TRBV20-1 to TRBJ2-1; D is uncertain. The CDR3 is made up of 11 amino acids. Germline V lookup: CDR1 DFQATT, CDR2 SNEGSKA (reference sequence). Between the trimmed V and J ends, which lost 2 bases and 9 bases, there was a span of 8 bases. The CDR3 sequence is CSARTRFEQFF. The CDR3 bases are TGCAGTGCTAGAACACGTTTTGAGCAGTTCTTC.

The chain is built from TRBV27 and TRBJ2-1; 8 bases align to TRBD2. The germline CDR1 and CDR2 sequences are MNHEY and SMNVEV (reference sequence). Trimming removed 2 bases from V and 4 bases from J; junction bases left unmatched: 4. The CDR3 has 15 amino acids. The CDR3 DNA reads TGTGCCAGCAGTTTAAGAGCGGGAGTATACAATGAGCAGTTCTTC. Amino acid sequence: CASSLRAGVYNEQFF.

CDR3 in DNA: TGTGCCAGCAGTACAGACAGGGAGAATGGCTACACCTTC. Protein sequence: CASSTDRENGYTF. The chain has TRBV27 and TRBJ1-2; TRBD1 matches at 7 bases. In germline, CDR1 is MNHEY, CDR2 SMNVEV (reference sequence). The CDR3 has 13 amino acids. The trim removed 5 bases at V and 6 bases at J, leaving 6 bases unmatched.

Concerning this clone: The junction departs from germline at one end; a sequencing error may be responsible. The gene calls are TRBV19 and TRBJ2-3; 9 bases line up with TRBD1. The CDR3 is 16 residues long. Germline V CDR1 and CDR2: LNHDA, SQIVND (reference sequence). CDR3 DNA sequence: TGTGCCAGTAGTATAATTACAGGGGGCGACACAGTTACGCAGTATTTT. This translates into CASSIITGGDTVTQYF.

The CDR3 loop reads CAIRPGLAGGPQEQYF. The CDR3 DNA reads TGTGCCATCAGACCGGGACTAGCGGGAGGGCCACAAGAGCAGTACTTC. V gene TRBV10-3 combines with J gene TRBJ2-7, with TRBD2 identical over 16 bases. The CDR3 spans 16 residues. Germline-derived CDR1 and CDR2 are ENHRY and SYGVKD. After removal of 6 bases from V and 7 bases from J, the junction contained 9 bases not matched to a gene.